This entry features one T cell receptor beta chain sequence. The data stem from a study of blood T cell repertoires in COVID-19. Study-wide context: Sites across the United States, Italy and Spain contributed samples from acute and convalescent COVID-19. The cDNA or gDNA used as material had been derived from T cells, B-cell-depleted T cells, or PBMCs.

Trimming cost V 3 bases and J 7 bases; bases outside gene matches: 3. The CDR3 covers 14 residues. CDR1 is KGHDR, CDR2 SFDVKD, per germline. In the original processing: The authors estimated nucleated cell counts from reference gene primer amplification. The assay was immunoSEQ multiplex PCR, and TCRdb's table has in-frame clones only and misses some. D and trimming were read from the DNA, whereas the V and J calls and clone size are those reported in that table. The sample includes just under 40,000 clones, around 79% of them seen just once. The clonotype comes from a man between 70 and 80 years old with acute or convalescent COVID-19. Sequencing was carried out using peripheral blood. The chain couples TRBV24-1 to TRBJ2-1; 9 nucleotides agree with TRBD1. The CDR3 protein is CATSDLDRGNEQFF. CDR3 DNA: TGTGCCACCAGTGATCTCGACAGGGGGAATGAGCAGTTCTTC.